Only a few counts were recorded for the clone carrying this T cell receptor beta chain. Its antigen is unidentified. The data stem from a study of T cells in Graves' hyperthyroidism and ophthalmopathy. Uncontrolled infection, other autoimmune disease, pregnancy and lactation each barred patients from inclusion. The CDR3 totals 15 residues. Trimming at V came to 4 bases and at J to 1 base, leaving 1 base not matched to a gene. Germline CDR1 and CDR2: MNHEY and SMNVEV (reference sequence). The CDR3 regions of TCR beta were amplified from RNA transcripts. A first-round RT-PCR of the TCR CDR3 used the HTBI primer set. TCRdb analysed the multiplex PCR reads with MiXCR anew, one entry per CDR3 protein. Seen here are a few hundred thousand distinct CDR3 sequences, about 43% observed once, and the top ten hold approximately 8.4%. Regarding the study as a whole: Among thyroid clonotypes expanded above 0.001, most also appeared in blood.

This sequence was found in a woman between 18 and 30 years old with Graves' hyperthyroidism. The sample comprised peripheral blood or thyroid tissue (not recorded which). The V and J genes are TRBV27 and TRBJ2-6; 7 bases line up with TRBD1. The CDR3 reads CASSSTGSGANVLTF. The CDR3 region has the DNA TGTGCCAGCAGTTCGACAGGGTCTGGGGCCAACGTCCTGACTTTC.